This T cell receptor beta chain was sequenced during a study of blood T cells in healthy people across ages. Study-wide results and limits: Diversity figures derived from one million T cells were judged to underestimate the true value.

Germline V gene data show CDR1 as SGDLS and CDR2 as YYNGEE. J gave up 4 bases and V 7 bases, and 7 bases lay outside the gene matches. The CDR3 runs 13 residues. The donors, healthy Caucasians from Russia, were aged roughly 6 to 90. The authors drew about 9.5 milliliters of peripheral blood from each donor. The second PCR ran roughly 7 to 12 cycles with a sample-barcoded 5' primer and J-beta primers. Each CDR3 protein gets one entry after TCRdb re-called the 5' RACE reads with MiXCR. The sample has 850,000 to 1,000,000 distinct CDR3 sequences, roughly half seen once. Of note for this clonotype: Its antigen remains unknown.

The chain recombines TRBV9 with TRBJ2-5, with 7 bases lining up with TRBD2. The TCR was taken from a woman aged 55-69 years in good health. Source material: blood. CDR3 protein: CASGTWGGETQYF. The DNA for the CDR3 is TGTGCCAGCGGAACGTGGGGGGGAGAGACCCAGTACTTC.